Presented here are 23 T cell receptor beta chains from one specimen sequenced in a study of OX40 agonist ivuxolimab in advanced cancers. Only in-frame clones appear in the TCRdb table, and some are missing; sequencing was by immunoSEQ multiplex PCR. The sample consists of about 38,000 clones, about three quarters of them appearing once. This material consisted of CD4+ or CD8+ T cells sorted from blood, taken in a trial of the OX40 agonist ivuxolimab. The receptors originated from an adult with an advanced solid tumor such as melanoma, head and neck, liver or kidney cancer.

The J gene is TRBJ1-1, the V gene TRBV6-6, with 7 bases aligning to TRBD1. There are 14 residues in the CDR3. Germline V CDR1 and CDR2: MNHNY, SVGAGI (reference sequence). Trimming at V came to 4 bases and at J to 1 base, leaving 3 bases not matched to a gene. The CDR3 spells CASSWGQSNTEAFF. CDR3 in DNA: TGTGCCAGCAGTTGGGGACAGTCGAACACTGAAGCTTTCTTT.

This chain connects TRBV7-2 to TRBJ1-5; D is unclear. Deletions cut 1 base from V and 10 bases from J, with 11 bases between. Per germline, CDR1 SGHTA and CDR2 FQGNSA. This CDR3 has 13 amino acids. The CDR3 reads CASSLESPGPQHF. In DNA form, the CDR3 reads TGTGCCAGCAGCTTAGAAAGTCCGGGACCCCAGCATTTT. The full variable domain, in which reference TRBV7-2 and TRBJ1-5 provide the parts outside the CDR3, is GAGVSQSPSNKVTEKGKDVELRCDPISGHTALYWYRQSLGQGLEFLIYFQGNSAPDKSGLPSDRFSAERTGGSVSTLTIQRTQQEDSAVYLCASSLESPGPQHFGDGTRLSIL.

The chain joins TRBV7-8 to TRBJ2-3, with D uncertain. Deletions cut 1 base from V and 3 bases from J, with 5 bases between. The CDR3 length is 13 residues. Per the germline V gene, CDR1 is SGHVS and CDR2 is FQNEAQ. CDR3 region: CASSLGATDTQYF. Written as DNA, the CDR3 is TGTGCCAGCAGCTTAGGGGCAACAGATACGCAGTATTTT. The full variable domain, completed using reference TRBV7-8 and TRBJ2-3, is GAGVSQSPRYKVAKRGQDVALRCDPISGHVSLFWYQQALGQGPEFLTYFQNEAQLDKSGLPSDRFFAERPEGSVSTLKIQRTQQEDSAVYLCASSLGATDTQYFGPGTRLTVL.

V usage is TRBV21-1 and J usage is TRBJ1-5. TRBV21-1 corresponds to a pseudogene. The CDR3 covers 15 residues. The CDR3 is CASSKAEGTGQPQHF. The DNA of the CDR3 is TGTGCCAGCAGCAAAGCGGAAGGAACGGGTCAGCCCCAGCATTTT.

The genes are TRBV6-5 and TRBJ1-1; D call uncertain. This CDR3 is built from 13 residues. V lost 7 bases and J lost 2, with 11 bases in between. Germline V gives CDR1 MNHEY, CDR2 SVGAGI. In nucleotides, the CDR3 is TGTGCCAGCACTCTTACGTCAAACACTGAAGCTTTCTTT. Translation gives CASTLTSNTEAFF.

About this clone itself: The identical CDR3 is also encoded by other nucleotide sequences in the sample. The DNA for the CDR3 is TGTGCCAGCAGGGCCGGGACAGGGGTTTCTGGGGCCAACGTCCTGACTTTC. It codes for CASRAGTGVSGANVLTF. This rearrangement joins TRBV27 to TRBJ2-6; 10 bases fit TRBD1. Germline values: CDR1 MNHEY, CDR2 SMNVEV (reference sequence). The CDR3 loop spans 17 amino acids. The junction had 6 bases not matched to a gene; V was cut back by 6 bases and J by 1 base.

The gene calls are TRBV28 and TRBJ1-5; perhaps TRBD1 as D (5 bases). The CDR3 is made up of 13 amino acids. Germline assignment: CDR1 MDHEN and CDR2 SYDVKM. The V end lost 10 bases, the J end lost 7 bases, and 17 bases lay between the germline ends. CDR3 nucleotides: TGTGCCACCACCTTCAGGGTCCAGCAGCCCCAGCATTTT. It encodes CATTFRVQQPQHF.

This chain joins TRBV29-1 and TRBJ1-1; D not certain. V dropped 6 bases and J dropped 4 bases, with 21 bases sitting between them. The CDR3 is 15 residues long. CDR1 SQVTM and CDR2 ANQGSEA come from the germline V gene. The CDR3 loop is CSVETSGVRGTEAFF. The CDR3 nucleotides are TGCAGCGTCGAGACGTCAGGAGTCCGGGGCACTGAAGCTTTCTTT.

The rearrangement joins TRBV19 to TRBJ2-3, with D uncertain. The CDR3 is 14 amino acids. V lost 4 bases to trimming and J lost 0 bases, with 8 bases between them. Germline values: CDR1 LNHDA, CDR2 SQIVND (reference sequence). The DNA of the CDR3 is TGTGCCAGTAGTACCCTTACTAGCACAGATACGCAGTATTTT. Translation gives CASSTLTSTDTQYF.

The gene calls are TRBV19 and TRBJ2-7, with D tentatively TRBD1 (6 bases). CDR1 is LNHDA, CDR2 SQIVND, per germline (reference sequence). V was shortened by 4 bases and J by 1 base, with 8 bases between the two germline ends. The CDR3 length is 13 residues. The DNA for the CDR3 is TGTGCCAGTAGTACAACAGGGTCCTACGAGCAGTACTTC. This sequence encodes CASSTTGSYEQYF.

The rearrangement uses TRBV27 and TRBJ1-5; D not resolved. V was cut by 6 bases and J by 7 bases, with 28 bases left in between. Germline V lookup: CDR1 MNHEY, CDR2 SMNVEV (reference sequence). CDR3 length equals 18 residues. CDR3 bases: TGTGCCAGCAGGCCCAAATCGGAGGGAGGCGGGCGGGGACAGCCCCAGCATTTT. Protein: CASRPKSEGGGRGQPQHF.

This chain uses TRBV10-3 with TRBJ2-1; D not resolved. V was trimmed by 2 bases and J by 0 bases, leaving 5 bases between them. The CDR3 is made up of 14 amino acids. In germline, CDR1 is ENHRY, CDR2 SYGVKD. As DNA, the CDR3 is TGTGCCATCAGTGAGGGTAGCTCCTACAATGAGCAGTTCTTC. Translation: CAISEGSSYNEQFF.

The rearrangement links TRBV30 to TRBJ1-2; 7 positions match TRBD1. This CDR3 has 16 residues. Losses at the gene ends were 3 bases for V and 4 bases for J; bases not matched to a gene: 14. Germline lookup yields CDR1 GTSNPN and CDR2 SVGIG (reference sequence). The chain's CDR3 is CAWSSIGTAGGYGYTF. CDR3 DNA: TGTGCCTGGAGCTCAATCGGGACAGCCGGCGGCTATGGCTACACCTTC. The whole variable domain, remainder taken from reference TRBV30 and TRBJ1-2, is SQTIHQWPATLVQPVGSPLSLECTVEGTSNPNLYWYRQAAGRGLQLLFYSVGIGQISSEVPQNLSASRPQDRQFILSSKKLLLSDSGFYLCAWSSIGTAGGYGYTFGSGTRLTVV.

The rearrangement joins TRBV4-3 to TRBJ2-7; 9 bases are shared with TRBD1. In germline, CDR1 is LGHNA, CDR2 YSLEER. This CDR3 has 14 residues. With V trimmed by 4 bases and J by 7 bases, 8 bases remained unmatched. This chain's CDR3 is CASSPSDRGKEQYF. The CDR3 DNA is TGCGCCAGCAGCCCATCCGACAGGGGGAAAGAGCAGTACTTC.

This clone has more than one count but fewer than ten. V is TRBV6-1 and J is TRBJ1-5, with 8 bases identical to TRBD1. The CDR3 totals 14 residues. Trimming at V came to 8 bases and at J to 7 bases, leaving 10 bases not matched to a gene. Germline V lookup: CDR1 MNHNS, CDR2 SASEGT. CDR3: CASFTGGAGQPQHF. The CDR3 DNA sequence: TGTGCCAGCTTCACAGGGGGGGCGGGACAGCCCCAGCATTTT.

This chain uses TRBV6-4 with TRBJ2-3; 9 nucleotides line up with TRBD1. The V and J ends lost 6 bases and 3 bases, in that order; junction bases with no gene match: 7. Germline values: CDR1 MRHNA, CDR2 SNTAGT. This CDR3 contains 15 residues. CDR3 nucleotide sequence: TGTGCCAGCAGCGCACAGGGGGCAAAAACAGATACGCAGTATTTT. Its translation: CASSAQGAKTDTQYF.

V and J are TRBV16 and TRBJ1-2; D gene uncertain. The CDR3 runs to 13 residues. Germline V gene data show CDR1 as KGHSY and CDR2 as FQNENV. Between the trimmed V and J ends, which lost 3 bases and 3 bases, there was a span of 8 bases. CDR3 in amino acids: CASSQGRDYGYTF. The DNA of the CDR3 is TGTGCCAGCAGCCAGGGGAGAGACTATGGCTACACCTTC.

This chain connects TRBV15 to TRBJ2-5, with 7 bases identical to TRBD1. The DNA end is a closer match to TRBJ2-7, so the J assignment may be wrong. This CDR3 comprises 13 residues. CDR1 is LNHNV, CDR2 YYDKDF, per germline (reference sequence). For the CDR3, the DNA is TGTGCCACCAGCAGGGGGGACAGCTACGAGCAGTACTTC. Its protein product is CATSRGDSYEQYF.

V gene TRBV5-6 combines with J gene TRBJ1-5; no firm D call. CDR3 length: 13 residues. Trimming left V 6 bases short and J 5 bases short, with 12 bases between. The germline gives CDR1 SGHDT, CDR2 YYEEEE. CDR3 amino acids: CASTPARHQPQHF. CDR3 coding DNA: TGTGCCAGCACCCCTGCTCGACATCAGCCCCAGCATTTT.

The chain is built from TRBV18 and TRBJ2-3, with D possibly TRBD1 on 6 matching bases. Trimming took off 3 bases at V and 2 bases at J, with 15 bases between the two ends. The length of the CDR3 is 16 residues. Looked up from germline, CDR1 is KGHSH and CDR2 is LQKENI. The CDR3 DNA sequence: TGTGCCAGCTCACCGGGCGGACAGAGTGCCACAGATACGCAGTATTTT. This sequence encodes CASSPGGQSATDTQYF.

The chain's CDR3 is CAWNSGRETHEQFF. DNA for the CDR3: TGTGCCTGGAACTCTGGGCGGGAAACCCATGAGCAGTTCTTC. The chain couples TRBV30 to TRBJ2-1; weak D call: TRBD2 (6 bases). Trimming removed 4 bases at V and 8 bases at J, with 18 bases between. CDR1 is GTSNPN and CDR2 is SVGIG in the germline V gene (reference sequence). There are 14 residues in the CDR3.

The chain recombines TRBV28 with TRBJ1-3; D is undetermined. V was shortened by 0 bases and J by 0 bases, with 9 bases between the two germline ends. This CDR3 has 16 amino acids. CDR1 MDHEN and CDR2 SYDVKM come from the germline V gene. CDR3 nucleotide sequence: TGTGCCAGCAGTTTATGGGGCGACAACTCTGGAAACACCATATATTTT. As protein: CASSLWGDNSGNTIYF.

The chain employs TRBV19 and TRBJ1-1; TRBD1 is a possible D gene (5 bases). CDR1 and CDR2 (germline): LNHDA, SQIVND (reference sequence). The CDR3 covers 14 residues. V shed 11 bases and J shed 4 bases, with 20 bases lying between them. This CDR3 is CALRGEGLGTEAFF. CDR3 nucleotide sequence: TGTGCCCTGCGCGGGGAGGGACTTGGCACTGAAGCTTTCTTT.